The 21 T cell receptor beta chains in this list originate from one sample, sequenced in a study of T cells in Graves' hyperthyroidism and ophthalmopathy. Researchers amplified the TCR beta CDR3 regions from RNA transcripts. The HTBI primer set was used in a first-round RT-PCR of the TCR CDR3. In TCRdb, the multiplex PCR reads were re-called with MiXCR into one record per CDR3 protein. The sample lists about 420,000 distinct CDR3 sequences, approximately 13% occurring once. The sequenced sample was blood. The receptors shown here come from a woman between 18 and 29 years old with Graves' hyperthyroidism.

J is TRBJ1-1 and V is TRBV20-1; D gene ambiguous. V was cut by 5 bases and J by 7 bases, with 5 bases left in between. CDR1 and CDR2 from the germline V gene are DFQATT and SNEGSKA (reference sequence). CDR3 size: 9 residues. As DNA, the CDR3 is TGCAGTGCTGCCCATGAAGCTTTCTTT. It is translated as CSAAHEAFF.

This clonotype was counted between two and nine times. The V call is TRBV19, the J call TRBJ2-1, with 8 bases that match TRBD2. J gave up 2 bases and V 5 bases, and 2 bases lay outside the gene matches. The V gene's germline CDR1 is LNHDA and CDR2 SQIVND (reference sequence). CDR3 length: 14 residues. This CDR3 is CASSSLAAYNEQFF. The CDR3 DNA sequence: TGTGCCAGTAGTTCACTAGCGGCCTACAATGAGCAGTTCTTC.

At least ten counts were recorded for this clonotype. The V call is TRBV19, the J call TRBJ1-1; D gene ambiguous. The V end lost 0 bases, the J end lost 7 bases, and 21 bases lay between the germline ends. The CDR3 is 17 residues long. The germline V gene has CDR1 LNHDA and CDR2 SQIVND (reference sequence). The CDR3 nucleotides read TGTGCCAGTAGTATAGATGGCCGGGCTTTCCGAATGAGTGAAGCTTTCTTT. It is translated as CASSIDGRAFRMSEAFF.

This clonotype appeared many times. The V call is TRBV7-2, the J call TRBJ2-7; tentatively, D is TRBD1 (5 bases). The V end was cut by 0 bases, the J end by 4 bases, with 10 bases between. Germline V gene sequence: CDR1 SGHTA, CDR2 FQGNSA. The CDR3 loop spans 14 amino acids. In DNA, the CDR3 is TGTGCCAGCAGCTTAGCGGTAGGGGCTTACGAGCAGTACTTC. Amino acid sequence: CASSLAVGAYEQYF.

This clonotype was seen a few times. The chain is built from TRBV5-1 and TRBJ2-3; D is unclear. This CDR3 has 13 residues. Germline CDR1 SGHRS, CDR2 YFSETQ. V gave up 3 bases and J gave up 2 bases, with 7 bases separating them. CDR3 DNA: TGCGCCAGCAGCTCGCCGTTCACAGATACGCAGTATTTT. It encodes CASSSPFTDTQYF. The whole variable domain, filled in from reference TRBV5-1 and TRBJ2-3, reads KAGVTQTPRYLIKTRGQQVTLSCSPISGHRSVSWYQQTPGQGLQFLFEYFSETQRNKGNFPGRFSGRQFSNSRSEMNVSTLELGDSALYLCASSSPFTDTQYFGPGTRLTVL.

The genes are TRBV10-3 and TRBJ2-6; D is unresolved. Trimming removed 2 bases from V and 0 bases from J, with 11 bases in between. The germline gives CDR1 ENHRY, CDR2 SYGVKD. The CDR3 runs to 17 residues. The CDR3 coding sequence is TGTGCCATCAGTGAGCGACCGGCGAGCTCTGGGGCCAACGTCCTGACTTTC. It translates to CAISERPASSGANVLTF.

This clonotype was seen ten or more times. The V and J genes are TRBV4-2 and TRBJ2-7; 10 bases are shared with TRBD1. After removal of 2 bases from V and 2 bases from J, the junction contained 6 bases not matched to a gene. Germline CDR1 LGHNA, CDR2 YNFKEQ. The CDR3 is 16 residues long. CDR3 nucleotides: TGTGCCAGCAGCCAACGACCCGGGACAGGGGCCTACGAGCAGTACTTC. It codes for CASSQRPGTGAYEQYF.

This sequence joins TRBV10-3 and TRBJ1-2; 7 positions match TRBD1. The CDR3 has 13 residues. Germline CDR1 ENHRY, CDR2 SYGVKD. V shed 8 bases and J 2 bases; nucleotides not matched to a gene: 5. Written as DNA, the CDR3 is TGTGCCATCGAAGGGACAGACAACTATGGCTACACCTTC. This translates into CAIEGTDNYGYTF.

Many counts were recorded for this clonotype. This sequence joins TRBV30 and TRBJ2-1, with D perhaps TRBD1 (5 bases). Trimming stripped 2 bases from V and 7 bases from J, with 9 bases between. The CDR3 is made up of 12 amino acids. In germline, CDR1 is GTSNPN, CDR2 SVGIG (reference sequence). DNA for the CDR3: TGTGCCTGGAGTACATCAGGGAATGAGCAGTTCTTC. This translates into CAWSTSGNEQFF.

This clonotype was found many times. This chain joins TRBV11-1 and TRBJ2-1, with 13 bases that match TRBD2. The V and J ends lost 4 bases and 5 bases, in that order; junction bases with no gene match: 5. The CDR3 runs 16 residues. Germline V gives CDR1 SGHAT, CDR2 FQDESV (reference sequence). CDR3 in amino acids: CASSSRTSGSHNEQFF. CDR3 DNA: TGTGCCAGCAGCTCCCGGACTAGCGGGAGTCACAATGAGCAGTTCTTC. The whole variable domain, remainder taken from reference TRBV11-1 and TRBJ2-1, is EAEVAQSPRYKITEKSQAVAFWCDPISGHATLYWYRQILGQGPELLVQFQDESVVDDSQLPKDRFSAERLKGVDSTLKIQPAELGDSAMYLCASSSRTSGSHNEQFFGPGTRLTVL.

The CDR3 DNA follows: TGTGCCACCAGCAGAGATCCGTTGGCTAGCGGGGCCAAAACAAACATTCAGTACTTC. Translating gives CATSRDPLASGAKTNIQYF. The rearrangement links TRBV15 to TRBJ2-4, with 9 bases that match TRBD2. V dropped 0 bases and J dropped 6; count of bases not matched to a gene: 15. The CDR3 runs 19 residues. The germline CDR1 and CDR2 sequences are LNHNV and YYDKDF (reference sequence).

The sample holds many counts of this clonotype. V and J are TRBV3-1 and TRBJ2-7; D may be TRBD2 (5 bases). This CDR3 is 12 amino acids long. Looked up from germline, CDR1 is LGHDT and CDR2 is YNNKEL (reference sequence). Trimming shortened V by 4 bases and J by 3 bases, and 7 bases separated the two germline ends. The CDR3 DNA reads TGTGCCAGCAGCCCCGGGATCTACGAGCAGTACTTC. It is translated as CASSPGIYEQYF.

The rearrangement joins TRBV28 to TRBJ1-2; D not certain. Trimming removed 11 bases at V and 1 base at J, with 8 bases between. The germline CDR1 and CDR2 sequences are MDHEN and SYDVKM. CDR3 length equals 11 residues. The CDR3 sequence is CAAKGNYGYTF. CDR3 nucleotide sequence: TGTGCCGCCAAGGGTAACTATGGCTACACCTTC.

This chain uses TRBV19 with TRBJ1-1; no clear D. Per germline, CDR1 LNHDA and CDR2 SQIVND (reference sequence). The CDR3 spans 12 residues. V lost 7 bases to trimming and J lost 2 bases, with 8 bases between them. The CDR3 loop is CASMRTNTEAFF. The CDR3 nucleotides are TGTGCCAGTATGCGGACCAACACTGAAGCTTTCTTT. The full variable domain, rest sourced from reference TRBV19 and TRBJ1-1, is DGGITQSPKYLFRKEGQNVTLSCEQNLNHDAMYWYRQDPGQGLRLIYYSQIVNDFQKGDIAEGYSVSREKKESFPLTVTSAQKNPTAFYLCASMRTNTEAFFGQGTRLTVV.

This clonotype was counted at least ten times. The chain joins TRBV28 to TRBJ2-1, with D perhaps matching TRBD2 (6 bases). CDR1 and CDR2 from the germline V gene are MDHEN and SYDVKM. The CDR3 sequence is 15 residues long. Trimming took off 6 bases at V and 8 bases at J, with 20 bases between the two ends. Here the CDR3 reads CASRAPGAMSYEQFF. The DNA of the CDR3 is TGTGCCAGCAGGGCCCCGGGAGCGATGTCGTATGAGCAGTTCTTC.

This clonotype came up a few times. The chain combines TRBV10-3 with TRBJ2-6; TRBD1 agrees at 8 bases. The CDR3 runs to 18 residues. Germline V gene lookup returns CDR1 ENHRY and CDR2 SYGVKD. V was pared by 0 bases and J by 4 bases, with 8 bases of the junction left unmatched. CDR3 sequence (DNA): TGTGCCATCAGTGAGTCGGACAGGGCGCCGCCCGGGGCCAACGTCCTGACTTTC. This gives the protein CAISESDRAPPGANVLTF.

This clonotype was observed a few times. The V call is TRBV5-4, the J call TRBJ2-1, with 9 bases matching TRBD2. V lost 4 bases, J lost 7 bases, and 9 bases stayed unmatched. From germline, CDR1 is SGHNT and CDR2 YYREEE (reference sequence). The CDR3 is 15 residues long. The CDR3 DNA is TGTGCCAGCAGCCGTGGACTAGCGTGGGTTAATGAGCAGTTCTTC. Encoded protein: CASSRGLAWVNEQFF.

This clonotype was detected many times. The V and J genes are TRBV10-3 and TRBJ2-5; TRBD2 might be the D (5 bases). Germline CDR1 reads ENHRY; CDR2 reads SYGVKD. Between the trimmed V and J ends, which lost 2 bases and 5 bases, there was a span of 12 bases. This CDR3 comprises 14 residues. The CDR3 DNA sequence: TGTGCCATCAGTGAGGTTCGGGGAGATGAGACCCAGTACTTC. Its translation is CAISEVRGDETQYF.

J is TRBJ2-5 and V is TRBV20-1; 8 bases agree with TRBD1. This CDR3 has 14 amino acids. The germline CDR1 and CDR2 sequences are DFQATT and SNEGSKA (reference sequence). V lost 3 bases to trimming and J lost 4 bases; unmatched junction nucleotides: 7. Here the CDR3 reads CSARVRGQLETQYF. CDR3 DNA sequence: TGCAGTGCTAGGGTCAGGGGGCAATTAGAGACCCAGTACTTC.

Concerning this clonotype: A read error is likely, as this CDR3 ends without the conserved phenylalanine or tryptophan. The chain links TRBV19 to TRBJ2-7; no definite D call. This CDR3 contains 13 residues. Trimming took off 5 bases at V and 2 bases at J, with 10 bases between the two ends. Germline lookup yields CDR1 LNHDA and CDR2 SQIVND (reference sequence). The CDR3 nucleotides read TGTGCCAGTAGTGTGCAGGCGGCCTACGAGCAGTACCTC. Protein product: CASSVQAAYEQYL.

The chain uses TRBV10-2 and TRBJ1-2, with TRBD1 matching over 12 bases. The CDR3 contains 14 residues. Germline V lookup: CDR1 WSHSY, CDR2 SAAADI. After removal of 7 bases from V and 7 bases from J, the junction contained 7 bases not matched to a gene. The CDR3 coding sequence is TGCGCCAGCACTCCGGGACAGGGGGCGAGTGGCTACACCTTC. This encodes CASTPGQGASGYTF.